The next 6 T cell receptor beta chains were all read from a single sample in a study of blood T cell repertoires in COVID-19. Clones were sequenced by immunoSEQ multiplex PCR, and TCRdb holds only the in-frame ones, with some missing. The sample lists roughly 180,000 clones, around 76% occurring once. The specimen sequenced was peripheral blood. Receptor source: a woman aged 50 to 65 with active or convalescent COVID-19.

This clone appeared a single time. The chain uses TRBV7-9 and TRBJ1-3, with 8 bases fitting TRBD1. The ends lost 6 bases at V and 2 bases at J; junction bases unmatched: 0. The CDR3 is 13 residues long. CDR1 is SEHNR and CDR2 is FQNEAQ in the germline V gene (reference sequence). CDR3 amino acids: CASRDRAGNTIYF. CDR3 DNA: TGTGCCAGCAGGGACAGGGCTGGAAACACCATATATTTT.

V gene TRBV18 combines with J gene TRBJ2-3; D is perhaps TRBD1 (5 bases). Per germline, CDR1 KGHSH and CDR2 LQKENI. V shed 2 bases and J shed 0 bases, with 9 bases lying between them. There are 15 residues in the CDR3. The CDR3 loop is CASSPRSGSTDTQYF. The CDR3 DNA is TGTGCCAGCTCACCAAGGTCAGGGAGCACAGATACGCAGTATTTT.

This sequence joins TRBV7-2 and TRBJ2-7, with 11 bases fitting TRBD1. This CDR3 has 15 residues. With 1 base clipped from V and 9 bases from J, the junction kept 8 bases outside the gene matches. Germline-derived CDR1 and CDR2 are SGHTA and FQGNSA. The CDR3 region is CASSLVGTGGSRQYF. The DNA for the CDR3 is TGTGCCAGCAGCTTAGTTGGGACAGGGGGTTCCCGGCAGTACTTC.

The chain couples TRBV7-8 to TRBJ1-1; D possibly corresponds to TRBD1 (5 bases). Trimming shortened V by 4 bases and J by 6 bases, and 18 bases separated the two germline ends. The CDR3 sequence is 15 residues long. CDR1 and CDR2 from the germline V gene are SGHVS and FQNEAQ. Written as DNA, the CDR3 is TGTGCCAGCAGCTCCGGTGCAGGGTACTTGGCTGAAGCTTTCTTT. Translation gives CASSSGAGYLAEAFF. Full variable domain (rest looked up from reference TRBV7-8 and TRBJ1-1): GAGVSQSPRYKVAKRGQDVALRCDPISGHVSLFWYQQALGQGPEFLTYFQNEAQLDKSGLPSDRFFAERPEGSVSTLKIQRTQQEDSAVYLCASSSGAGYLAEAFFGQGTRLTVV.

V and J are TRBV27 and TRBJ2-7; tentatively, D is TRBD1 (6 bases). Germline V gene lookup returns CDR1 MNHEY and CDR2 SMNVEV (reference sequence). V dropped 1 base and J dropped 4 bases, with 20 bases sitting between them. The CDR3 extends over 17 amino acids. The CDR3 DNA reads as TGTGCCAGCAGTTTATTTCCCCCGGTGGGGGCAAGATACGAGCAGTACTTC. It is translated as CASSLFPPVGARYEQYF.

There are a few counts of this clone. CDR3 loop: CASRSGGGNTDTQYF. The CDR3 DNA sequence: TGTGCCAGTAGGTCGGGAGGGGGAAACACAGATACGCAGTATTTT. The rearrangement joins TRBV19 to TRBJ2-3, with 8 nucleotides matching TRBD2. Germline CDR1 reads LNHDA; CDR2 reads SQIVND (reference sequence). The CDR3 totals 15 residues. The V segment lost 6 bases and the J segment 2 bases; nucleotides outside the gene matches: 7.